This T cell receptor (beta chain) originates from a study of control samples from healthy donors and cancer patients. The CDR3 contains 14 residues. Germline V gene data show CDR1 as MDHEN and CDR2 as SYDVKM. V was clipped by 2 bases and J by 4 bases, with 9 bases between them. Sequenced by immunoSEQ multiplex PCR; TCRdb stores in-frame clones only, minus some. The repertoire includes 45,000 to 60,000 clones, less than 95% of them detected once, and approximately 4.3% sits in the top ten. The TCR sequence derives from a man aged 30 to 45 in good health. Sequencing used blood. This chain links TRBV28 with TRBJ2-1; D is ambiguous. The CDR3 is CASSLPGSYNEQFF. The CDR3 DNA reads as TGTGCCAGCAGTTTACCCGGGTCTTACAATGAGCAGTTCTTC.